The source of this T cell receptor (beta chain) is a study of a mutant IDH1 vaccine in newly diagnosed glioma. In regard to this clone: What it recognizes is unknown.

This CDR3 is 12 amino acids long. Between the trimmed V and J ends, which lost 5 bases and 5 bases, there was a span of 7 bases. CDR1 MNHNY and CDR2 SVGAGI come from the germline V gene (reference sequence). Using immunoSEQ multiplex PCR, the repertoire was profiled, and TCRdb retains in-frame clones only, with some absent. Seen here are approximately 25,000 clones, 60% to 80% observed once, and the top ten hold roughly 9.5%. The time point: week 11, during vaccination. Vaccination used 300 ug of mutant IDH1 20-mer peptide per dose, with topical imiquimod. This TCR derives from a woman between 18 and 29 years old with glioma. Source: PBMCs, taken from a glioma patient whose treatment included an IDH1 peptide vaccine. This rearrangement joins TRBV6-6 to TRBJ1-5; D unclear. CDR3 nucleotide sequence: TGTGCCAGCAGTAAACCAGATCAGCCCCAGCATTTT. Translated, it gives CASSKPDQPQHF.